Sequencing of this TCR beta chain was carried out in a study of blood T cell repertoires in COVID-19. This clone was recorded once. This CDR3 is 15 amino acids long. The germline gives CDR1 SEHNR, CDR2 FQNEAQ (reference sequence). V shed 5 bases and J shed 2 bases, with 13 bases lying between them. Measured with immunoSEQ multiplex PCR; TCRdb has only the in-frame clones, and not every one. The data contain a few hundred thousand clones, roughly 88% of them singletons. Sequences were obtained from peripheral blood. The chain employs TRBV7-9 and TRBJ2-1, with D maybe TRBD2 (6 bases). This clonotype was obtained from a woman in her 70s with COVID-19, enrolled during active disease. The CDR3 sequence is CASSGVGGTYNEQFF. In nucleotides, the CDR3 is TGTGCCAGCAGCGGCGTTGGCGGGACCTACAATGAGCAGTTCTTC.